Listed below are T cell receptor beta chains from one sample, sequenced in a study of blood T cell repertoires in COVID-19. The data were produced by immunoSEQ multiplex PCR, yet TCRdb's version contains in-frame clones alone and is incomplete. The table shows around 53,000 clones, with more than 75% occurring only once. Source material: peripheral blood. The receptors were sampled from a man between 45 and 60 years old with acute or convalescent COVID-19. The CDR3 runs from the conserved cysteine through the conserved F or W. The D gene is left open where the match is weak. Clone size is not always given. Where it is, it says once, few, many or a class for expanded clones.

size	D	V	J	CDR3	DNA
once	TRBD2	TRBV30	TRBJ2-2	CAWSDPRGSGGRSTGELFF	TGTGCCTGGAGTGACCCCCGGGGTAGCGGGGGACGTAGCACCGGGGAGCTGTTTTTT
.	.	TRBV12-2	TRBJ2-7	CASRPRGQGRPKNYEQYF	TGTGCAAGTCGCCCCAGGGGACAGGGAAGGCCCAAAAACTACGAGCAGTACTTC
once	TRBD2	TRBV3-1/TRBV3-2	TRBJ2-3	CASSISGGLDTQYF	TGTGCCAGCAGCATTAGCGGGGGGCTGGATACGCAGTATTTT
.	.	TRBV24-1	TRBJ2-2	CATGARTGELFF	TGTGCCACCGGAGCGCGCACCGGGGAGCTGTTTTTT
.	.	TRBV27	TRBJ2-7	CASRTLGSGSYEQYF	TGTGCCAGCAGGACACTGGGTAGCGGCTCCTACGAGCAGTACTTC
few	.	TRBV24-1	TRBJ2-1	CATWFRDEQFF	TGTGCCACCTGGTTCCGGGATGAGCAGTTCTTC
.	.	TRBV15	TRBJ2-1	CATSRRGGAGNEQFF	TGTGCCACCAGCAGAAGAGGGGGGGCGGGTAATGAGCAGTTCTTC
.	.	TRBV23-1	TRBJ1-2	CASSQSLHRGPFHYYGYTF	TGCGCCAGCAGTCAATCTCTTCATAGGGGCCCATTCCATTACTATGGCTACACCTTC
.	.	TRBV2	TRBJ1-6	CASTQDSVGRNSPLHF	TGTGCCAGCACACAGGATTCGGTGGGTCGTAATTCACCCCTCCACTTT
.	.	TRBV6-5	TRBJ2-7	CASGLSSSYEQYF	TGTGCCAGCGGACTGTCCAGTTCCTACGAGCAGTACTTC
.	TRBD2	TRBV7-9	TRBJ2-5	CASSFLAGGKETQYF	TGTGCCAGCAGCTTCCTAGCGGGGGGTAAAGAGACCCAGTACTTC
once	.	TRBV27	TRBJ2-3	CASSLSKPKTDTQYF	TGTGCCAGCAGTTTGTCTAAACCTAAAACAGATACGCAGTATTTT
.	.	TRBV6-5	TRBJ1-1	CAAGPKTEAFF	TGTGCCGCGGGGCCCAAAACTGAAGCTTTCTTT
.	.	TRBV10-3	TRBJ2-5	CAISESTVQETQYF	TGTGCCATCAGTGAGTCAACAGTCCAAGAGACCCAGTACTTC
.	TRBD1	TRBV3-1/TRBV3-2	TRBJ1-4	CASSQGPRVDRSANEKLFF	TGTGCCAGCAGCCAAGGGCCCCGTGTGGACAGGAGTGCTAATGAAAAACTGTTTTTT
once	TRBD2	TRBV25-1	TRBJ2-7	CASGGTEGLAGGPYEQYF	TGTGCCAGCGGCGGGACAGAAGGACTAGCGGGAGGGCCGTACGAGCAGTACTTC
.	TRBD1	TRBV6-5	TRBJ1-6	CAIRPGQGASPLHF	TGTGCCATACGTCCGGGACAGGGCGCCTCACCCCTCCACTTT
.	.	TRBV6-5	TRBJ1-2	CASMRQVFYGYTF	TGTGCCAGCATGAGACAGGTGTTCTATGGCTACACCTTC
once	TRBD2	TRBV5-4	TRBJ2-7	CASSRTSGVYEQYF	TGTGCCAGCAGTCGGACTAGCGGTGTCTACGAGCAGTACTTC
.	TRBD1	TRBV7-9	TRBJ1-4	CASSFTGVEKLFF	TGTGCCAGCAGCTTCACAGGGGTGGAAAAACTGTTTTTT
.	TRBD2	TRBV13	TRBJ2-1	CASSLVSGTIGAQFF	TGTGCCAGCAGCTTAGTTAGCGGGACAATAGGGGCCCAGTTCTTC
.	.	TRBV13	TRBJ1-2	CASSLNTELNYGYTF	TGTGCCAGCAGCCTCAATACAGAGTTAAACTATGGCTACACCTTC